The next 22 T cell receptor beta chains were all read from a single sample in a study of cytomegalovirus exposure and HLA in healthy donors. A multiplex PCR was run with 60 Vbeta primers and 13 Jbeta primers. The assay was immunoSEQ multiplex PCR, and TCRdb's table has in-frame clones only and misses some. Among 90,000 to 110,000 clones listed, over 9.5% were seen once. The sample was PBMCs. Receptors originate from a man aged 35-49 years in good health and CMV-seropositive.

The chain links TRBV7-2 to TRBJ2-3; no definite D call. Germline lookup yields CDR1 SGHTA and CDR2 FQGNSA. With 5 bases removed from V and 6 bases from J, the gap between germline ends came to 24 bases. This CDR3 has 17 residues. The CDR3, as DNA: TGTGCCAGCAGCCGTCCTAGGATAGGCCGCCAAATTGATACGCAGTATTTT. This codes for CASSRPRIGRQIDTQYF.

The rearrangement uses TRBV7-9 and TRBJ2-1; 15 bases are a match to TRBD2. The CDR3 has 18 residues. Trimming took 5 bases from V and 4 from J; bases not matched to a gene: 9. The V gene's germline CDR1 is SEHNR and CDR2 FQNEAQ (reference sequence). The chain's CDR3 is CASSPPGLAGGGYNEQFF. CDR3 sequence (DNA): TGTGCCAGCAGCCCCCCGGGACTAGCGGGAGGAGGTTACAATGAGCAGTTCTTC.

The chain recombines TRBV6-5 with TRBJ2-3; the D gene is possibly TRBD2 (5 bases). The germline V gene encodes CDR1 MNHEY and CDR2 SVGAGI. The CDR3 has 15 amino acids. V was pared by 6 bases and J by 0 bases, with 13 bases between. The DNA of the CDR3 is TGTGCCAGCAGCTCCCCGGCTAGCAGCACAGATACGCAGTATTTT. It translates to CASSSPASSTDTQYF.

This clone turned up a few times. The chain recombines TRBV18 with TRBJ2-3, with TRBD1 identical over 8 bases. The CDR3 runs to 15 residues. V lost 0 bases and J lost 3; bases outside the gene matches: 2. Germline CDR1 is KGHSH and CDR2 is LQKENI. In DNA, the CDR3 is TGTGCCAGCTCACCACCGAACAGGGGGACAGATACGCAGTATTTT. Residues: CASSPPNRGTDTQYF.

This clone was found a few times. The CDR3 loop reads CASSTGPGQDEKLFF. The CDR3 coding sequence is TGCGCCAGCAGCACTGGTCCGGGACAGGATGAAAAACTGTTTTTT. The genes are TRBV5-1 and TRBJ1-4, with 8 bases fitting TRBD1. V lost 4 bases and J lost 6; bases outside the gene matches: 8. In germline, CDR1 is SGHRS, CDR2 YFSETQ. CDR3 length: 15 residues.

This chain uses TRBV6-1 with TRBJ1-2, with TRBD1 matching 7 bases. Germline CDR1 and CDR2: MNHNS and SASEGT. The CDR3 is 14 amino acids. With 7 bases clipped from V and 1 base from J, the junction kept 6 bases outside the gene matches. The CDR3 reads CASITGTVNYGYTF. The CDR3 DNA sequence: TGTGCCAGCATTACCGGGACAGTTAACTATGGCTACACCTTC.

The chain links TRBV30 to TRBJ1-3, with 7 bases that match TRBD1. Trimming at V came to 7 bases and at J to 4 bases, leaving 7 bases not matched to a gene. The CDR3 covers 13 residues. Germline CDR1 reads GTSNPN; CDR2 reads SVGIG (reference sequence). The CDR3 bases are TGTGCCTCTACGACAGGGCGCGGAAACACCATATATTTT. It is translated as CASTTGRGNTIYF.

This clone was seen more than once but under ten times. The rearrangement joins TRBV7-8 to TRBJ1-4, with 8 bases fitting TRBD1. Per germline, CDR1 SGHVS and CDR2 FQNEAQ. The CDR3 length is 13 residues. V lost 10 bases to trimming and J lost 7 bases; unmatched junction nucleotides: 8. In DNA form, the CDR3 reads TGTGCCACCTCGCAGGGGGCCTCTGAAAAACTGTTTTTT. Its translation: CATSQGASEKLFF.

This clone showed up just a few times. The V gene is TRBV14, the J gene TRBJ1-1, with D possibly matching TRBD1 (6 bases). CDR3 size: 14 residues. The V end lost 5 bases, the J end lost 3 bases, and 13 bases lay between the germline ends. Germline V CDR1 and CDR2: SGHDN, FVKESK. Here the CDR3 reads CASSTLTGDTEAFF. Written as DNA, the CDR3 is TGTGCCAGCAGCACCCTGACAGGAGACACTGAAGCTTTCTTT.

This clone was seen more than once but under ten times. This chain connects TRBV11-2 to TRBJ2-7, with D maybe TRBD1 (5 bases). The length of the CDR3 is 13 residues. The germline V and J ends were trimmed by 7 bases and 0 bases, with 10 bases remaining between them. CDR1 is SGHAT, CDR2 FQNNGV, per germline. CDR3: CASTRVASYEQYF. The CDR3 DNA reads as TGTGCCAGCACCAGGGTGGCCTCCTACGAGCAGTACTTC.

This clone was found a few times. The chain combines TRBV21-1 with TRBJ2-3; TRBD2 is taken as the D call from the table, unchecked against the DNA. TRBV21-1 is a listed pseudogene. This CDR3 has 9 amino acids. Here the CDR3 reads CAITDTQYF. In DNA form, the CDR3 reads TGTGCCATAACAGATACGCAGTATTTT.

This chain links TRBV5-1 with TRBJ2-3; no definite D call. The ends were cut back, 0 bases at V and 2 bases at J, with 7 bases in the middle. The CDR3 runs to 14 residues. Germline-derived CDR1 and CDR2 are SGHRS and YFSETQ. CDR3 bases: TGCGCCAGCAGCTTGGACCAGTTCACAGATACGCAGTATTTT. It yields the protein CASSLDQFTDTQYF.

This clone was counted a few times. CDR3 loop: CASSSYTEAFF. CDR3 nucleotides: TGTGCCAGCAGCTCCTACACTGAAGCTTTCTTT. J is TRBJ1-1 and V is TRBV5-6; no clear D. CDR1 is SGHDT, CDR2 YYEEEE, per germline. The CDR3 sequence is 11 residues long. The V gene lost 3 bases and the J gene lost 3 bases, with 3 bases spanning the gap.

The chain recombines TRBV7-9 with TRBJ1-6, with D possibly matching TRBD1 (5 bases). The germline V gene has CDR1 SEHNR and CDR2 FQNEAQ (reference sequence). This CDR3 region has 13 residues. Trimming cost V 1 base and J 8 bases, with 6 bases left between them. The CDR3 here is CASSLETDSPLHF. The CDR3, as DNA: TGTGCCAGCAGCTTAGAGACAGATTCACCCCTCCACTTT.

This chain uses TRBV7-8 with TRBJ2-7, with a weak D call TRBD2 (5 bases). This CDR3 region has 14 residues. From germline, CDR1 is SGHVS and CDR2 FQNEAQ. The V and J ends lost 1 base and 5 bases respectively, with 12 bases between them. In DNA form, the CDR3 reads TGTGCCAGCAGCTTAGGAAGAGGGTACAACGAGCAGTACTTC. It is translated as CASSLGRGYNEQYF.

The sample holds a few counts of this clone. V gene TRBV5-1 combines with J gene TRBJ2-7; 10 bases map to TRBD2. In germline, CDR1 is SGHRS, CDR2 YFSETQ. The CDR3 runs 15 residues. V was pared by 4 bases and J by 3 bases, with 7 bases of the junction left unmatched. The CDR3 coding sequence is TGCGCCAGCAGCCTCACTAGCGGGACACGCTACGAGCAGTACTTC. Translated: CASSLTSGTRYEQYF.

The chain employs TRBV15 and TRBJ1-1; tentative D call: TRBD1 (5 bases). This CDR3 is 15 amino acids long. From germline, CDR1 is LNHNV and CDR2 YYDKDF (reference sequence). Trimming removed 1 base at V and 1 base at J, with 10 bases between. The CDR3 region is CATSRAQGENTEAFF. CDR3 nucleotide sequence: TGTGCCACCAGCAGAGCTCAGGGCGAGAACACTGAAGCTTTCTTT.

The chain combines TRBV7-2 with TRBJ2-5, with TRBD1 identical over 8 bases. The CDR3 has 13 residues. Germline V gives CDR1 SGHTA, CDR2 FQGNSA. V gave up 5 bases and J gave up 9 bases; unmatched junction bases: 8. The CDR3 DNA reads as TGTGCCAGCAGCCCTACAGGGGGGTACGCCCAGTACTTC. It yields the protein CASSPTGGYAQYF.

This clone was seen a few times. V gene TRBV28 combines with J gene TRBJ1-1, with 10 nucleotides matching TRBD1. This CDR3 has 14 residues. Losses at the gene ends were 2 bases for V and 4 bases for J; bases not matched to a gene: 1. CDR1 MDHEN and CDR2 SYDVKM come from the germline V gene. The CDR3 reads CASSLRDRGTEAFF. The CDR3 DNA reads TGTGCCAGCAGTTTAAGGGACAGGGGCACTGAAGCTTTCTTT.

This clone was counted only a few times. The rearrangement links TRBV4-1 to TRBJ1-5, with D hard to call. The CDR3 length is 15 residues. V was clipped by 0 bases and J by 2 bases, with 8 bases between them. CDR1 is MGHRA, CDR2 YSYEKL, per germline. The CDR3 bases are TGCGCCAGCAGCCAAGAACCCACGGGCAATCAGCCCCAGCATTTT. Protein product: CASSQEPTGNQPQHF.

This rearrangement joins TRBV7-9 to TRBJ1-3, with TRBD1 as a possible D gene (5 bases). Trimming left V 4 bases short and J 5 bases short, with 9 bases between. This CDR3 is 13 amino acids long. Germline CDR1 is SEHNR and CDR2 is FQNEAQ (reference sequence). The CDR3 reads CASSWGGRNTIYF. Written as DNA, the CDR3 is TGTGCCAGCAGCTGGGGGGGTCGAAACACCATATATTTT.

This chain links TRBV30 with TRBJ1-5; D gene uncertain. The CDR3 has 14 residues. V lost 0 bases, J lost 2 bases, and 8 bases lay in between. Germline CDR1 reads GTSNPN; CDR2 reads SVGIG (reference sequence). The CDR3 spells CAWSVGTGNQPQHF. The CDR3 nucleotides read TGTGCCTGGAGTGTAGGAACAGGCAATCAGCCCCAGCATTTT.